This is a list of T cell receptor beta chains from one sample in a study of T cell changes during pregnancy in multiple sclerosis. Clones were sequenced by immunoSEQ multiplex PCR, and TCRdb holds only the in-frame ones, with some missing. The table shows 50,000 to 75,000 clones, with 91% occurring only once. Sequencing used peripheral blood, obtained in the third trimester of pregnancy. These receptors were taken from a female donor in good health, enrolled as a control in a pregnancy study. The CDR3 runs from the conserved cysteine through the conserved F or W. Each record gives: J gene, CDR3 length, clone size, D gene, V gene, CDR3 DNA, CDR3 protein. The D gene is left open where the match is weak. Some rows mark clone size as missing; the rest say once, few, many or name a class of expanded clone.

j_gene: TRBJ2-1; len: 17; abundance: .; d_gene: .; v_gene: TRBV11-2; CDR3nt: TGTGCCAGCAGCTTAGTGGTCGGGCTAGCGACTTACAATGAGCAGTTCTTC; CDR3aa: CASSLVVGLATYNEQFF
j_gene: TRBJ2-7; len: 15; abundance: .; d_gene: .; v_gene: TRBV19; CDR3nt: TGTGCCAGTAGTACCGAGACTCAATGGCCCTACGAGCAGTACTTC; CDR3aa: CASSTETQWPYEQYF
j_gene: TRBJ2-1; len: 16; abundance: .; d_gene: TRBD2; v_gene: TRBV7-2; CDR3nt: TGTGCCAGCAGCTTAGGGAGACTAGCTAGGGGCAATGAGCAGTTCTTC; CDR3aa: CASSLGRLARGNEQFF
j_gene: TRBJ2-1; len: 15; abundance: .; d_gene: TRBD2; v_gene: TRBV27; CDR3nt: TGTGCCAGCAGTTTAGAAGTAGCGGGAGCCAATGAGCAGTTCTTC; CDR3aa: CASSLEVAGANEQFF
j_gene: TRBJ1-2; len: 15; abundance: .; d_gene: .; v_gene: TRBV7-8; CDR3nt: TGTGCCAGCAGCTTAGGTCAGGGGTGGCACTATGGCTACACCTTC; CDR3aa: CASSLGQGWHYGYTF
j_gene: TRBJ2-2; len: 16; abundance: .; d_gene: TRBD1; v_gene: TRBV7-9; CDR3nt: TGTGCCAGCAGCTTAGCGGGACAGGCCGGGCCCGGGGAGCTGTTTTTT; CDR3aa: CASSLAGQAGPGELFF
j_gene: TRBJ2-5; len: 14; abundance: once; d_gene: .; v_gene: TRBV9; CDR3nt: TGTGCCAGCAGGGAGGGCCTTTATGAAGAGACCCAGTACTTC; CDR3aa: CASREGLYEETQYF
j_gene: TRBJ2-1; len: 16; abundance: .; d_gene: TRBD2; v_gene: TRBV15; CDR3nt: TGTGCCACCAGCAGATACCGGGACTACCCGTACAATGAGCAGTTCTTC; CDR3aa: CATSRYRDYPYNEQFF
j_gene: TRBJ1-2; len: 14; abundance: .; d_gene: TRBD1; v_gene: TRBV6-6; CDR3nt: TGTGCCAGCAGTTACAGACAGGGGAGTTCCGGCTACACCTTC; CDR3aa: CASSYRQGSSGYTF
j_gene: TRBJ2-1; len: 18; abundance: once; d_gene: .; v_gene: TRBV29-1; CDR3nt: TGCAGCGCGCACTATGAGGTCACAATTGGAGATCACACGTCTGGGCAGTTCTTC; CDR3aa: CSAHYEVTIGDHTSGQFF
j_gene: TRBJ2-7; len: 16; abundance: .; d_gene: TRBD1; v_gene: TRBV6-6; CDR3nt: TGTGCCAGCAGTTACGAGACAGGGGGCGACCCCTACGAGCAGTACTTC; CDR3aa: CASSYETGGDPYEQYF
j_gene: TRBJ2-5; len: 14; abundance: .; d_gene: .; v_gene: TRBV6-5; CDR3nt: TGTGCCAGCAGTTACCCCGGGAGTGGGGGGACCCAGTACTTC; CDR3aa: CASSYPGSGGTQYF
j_gene: TRBJ1-2; len: 13; abundance: .; d_gene: .; v_gene: TRBV5-1; CDR3nt: TGCGCCAGCAGGCTCAGGGGCGGCTATGGCTACACCTTC; CDR3aa: CASRLRGGYGYTF
j_gene: TRBJ2-1; len: 16; abundance: .; d_gene: .; v_gene: TRBV6-6; CDR3nt: TGTGCCAGCAGTTACACGAGCGGTCATACCTACAATGAGCAGTTCTTC; CDR3aa: CASSYTSGHTYNEQFF
j_gene: TRBJ2-2; len: 17; abundance: .; d_gene: TRBD1; v_gene: TRBV27; CDR3nt: TGTGCCAGCAGTCCACCTGACAGGGGGTCGGGCACCGGGGAGCTGTTTTTT; CDR3aa: CASSPPDRGSGTGELFF
j_gene: TRBJ2-3; len: 14; abundance: .; d_gene: .; v_gene: TRBV14; CDR3nt: TGTGCCAGCAGCCAACAGTCGTTCACAGATACGCAGTATTTT; CDR3aa: CASSQQSFTDTQYF
j_gene: TRBJ2-1; len: 16; abundance: .; d_gene: TRBD2; v_gene: TRBV5-1; CDR3nt: TGCGCCAGCAGCTTATACTGGACTAGCGGGTCCAATGAGCAGTTCTTC; CDR3aa: CASSLYWTSGSNEQFF
j_gene: TRBJ1-2; len: 16; abundance: .; d_gene: TRBD1; v_gene: TRBV11-1; CDR3nt: TGTGCCAGCAGCCCGGGGCAAGGACAGGGCCCTCATGGCTACACCTTC; CDR3aa: CASSPGQGQGPHGYTF
j_gene: TRBJ2-1; len: 16; abundance: .; d_gene: TRBD2; v_gene: TRBV13; CDR3nt: TGTGCCAGCAGCTTAGGCCTTGGACTAGTTATGTATGAGCAGTTCTTC; CDR3aa: CASSLGLGLVMYEQFF
j_gene: TRBJ2-1; len: 15; abundance: .; d_gene: TRBD2; v_gene: TRBV28; CDR3nt: TGTGCCAGCAGTTTTGAATCTAGCGGAAACAATGAGCAGTTCTTC; CDR3aa: CASSFESSGNNEQFF